This TCR beta chain was identified in a study of T-cell reconstitution after alpha-beta-depleted transplantation in children. It was with unique molecular identifiers that the TCRbeta library was prepared. TCRdb re-called the PCR reads with MiXCR, one entry per CDR3 protein. The sample holds 580,000 or so distinct CDR3 sequences, around 23% seen once. Germline CDR1 MNHEY, CDR2 SVGEGT. V gave up 2 bases and J gave up 2 bases; unmatched junction bases: 3. The CDR3 totals 16 residues. This clonotype was detected ten times or more. The receptor comes from a boy in the first two years of life who had a stem cell transplant for acute myeloid leukemia, so the T cells may come from the graft donor. V gene TRBV6-2 or TRBV6-3 combines with J gene TRBJ2-1, with 10 bases fitting TRBD1. The sequencing here drew on PBMCs, mostly from graft donor cells, taken 360 days after TCRalphabeta/CD19-depleted stem cell transplant. CDR3 in DNA: TGTGCCAGCAGTTACAGGACAGGGGGTACCTACAATGAGCAGTTCTTC. It is translated as CASSYRTGGTYNEQFF.